Described below is a single T cell receptor beta chain sequence and its context. Antigen: not known. The junction and the germline gene differ at one end; a read error may be behind it. Patients chosen for sequencing had shown CD8+CD57+ cell expansion by flow cytometry. Genomic DNA constituted the template upon which TCR beta VDJ and CDR3 profiling was performed. TCRdb fed the reads into MiXCR, producing one record per CDR3 protein. This sample yields almost 20,000 distinct CDR3 sequences, of which almost 40% are seen a single time; 70% to 90% belongs to the top ten. The CDR3 sequence is 14 residues long. Germline V gene data show CDR1 as MRHNA and CDR2 as SNTAGT. The data were obtained in a study of CD8+CD57+ T cells in acquired aplastic anemia. Study-wide points: Reduced diversity was recorded for CD8+CD57+ cells relative to total CD4+ and CD8+ pools in patients. In common between the patients and the controls were more than 25 CD8+ CDR3 sequences.

The TCR comes from a human donor with aplastic anemia. The sequencing sample was made of CD8+CD57+ T cells sorted from PBMCs. Subset of the sample: bead-enriched CD8+CD57+ effector memory T cells from SAA patients. The chain links TRBV6-4 to TRBJ2-3, with a tentative D call TRBD1 (6 bases). In DNA form, the CDR3 reads TGTGCCGGCAGTGACGGGCTGGGGGCCGATACGCAGTATTTT. It yields the protein CAGSDGLGADTQYF.